A selection of T cell receptor beta chains follows, all from one sample in a study of shared clonotypes between healthy human individuals. TCRdb's table, derived via immunoSEQ multiplex PCR, lists solely in-frame clones and lacks some. The sample has under 600,000 clones, over 75% seen once. Specimen: PBMCs. The origin of the receptors is a woman aged 40-49 years in good health. Some clones in this sample may be carry-over from other donors' samples. Each CDR3 is given without its conserved first and last residue. A D gene is named only where the DNA matches it firmly. Only some rows state a clone size, as once, few, many or a class for expanded clones.

V	J	size	D	length	CDR3
TRBV27	TRBJ1-2	few	.	11	ASSVQENYGYT
TRBV7-8	TRBJ2-7	.	.	14	ASSLGPRGPKGEQY
TRBV19	TRBJ2-3	.	TRBD1	12	ASSISRTGHTQY
TRBV29-1	TRBJ2-1	few	TRBD1	15	SVQGPVRTGLYNEQF
TRBV5-1	TRBJ2-2	.	TRBD1	18	ASSFRDRGLWDPTNGELF
TRBV19	TRBJ2-4	.	TRBD1	13	ASSTIQGAPVGQY
TRBV18	TRBJ2-3	.	.	14	ASSPPSGVRTDTQY
TRBV6-6	TRBJ1-2	once	.	14	ASSYSGQRFYYGYT
TRBV4-3	TRBJ2-1	few	TRBD2	13	ASSQELAGVGEQF
TRBV11-2	TRBJ2-6	.	.	12	ASNSPRDNAVLT
TRBV11-2	TRBJ2-7	few	.	14	ASSSLIARTRYEQY
TRBV5-4	TRBJ2-1	.	TRBD1	14	ASSLAPGQGAGEQF
TRBV28	TRBJ1-5	few	.	14	ASSPLGGFGNQPQH
TRBV28	TRBJ2-7	once	.	11	ASSLGGSYEQY
TRBV30	TRBJ2-3	.	.	14	AWSVRFGGATDTQY
TRBV5-1	TRBJ2-5	.	.	10	ASTDSQETQY
TRBV5-1	TRBJ2-5	.	TRBD2	13	ASSRGLAGGETQY
TRBV15	TRBJ2-3	many	TRBD2	14	ATSPGTSGLRGTQY
TRBV29-1	TRBJ2-7	.	TRBD2	10	SVGGGPYEQY
TRBV5-4	TRBJ1-4	.	.	11	ASSLQGFEKLF
TRBV7-9	TRBJ1-1	.	.	11	ASSLVEGTEAF
TRBV2	TRBJ2-5	.	TRBD1	13	ASRVQGPRGETQY
TRBV10-1	TRBJ2-7	.	.	11	ASSTGPLYEQY
TRBV4-1	TRBJ1-4	.	TRBD1	16	ASSQGGIPGQGSEKLF
TRBV4-2	TRBJ2-1	few	.	12	ASRASPSANEQF
TRBV2	TRBJ2-5	.	.	12	ASSENRGGETQY
TRBV9	TRBJ2-5	.	.	13	ASSAPATNQETQY
TRBV7-9	TRBJ2-5	few	TRBD1	12	ASSRTGPIETQY
TRBV30	TRBJ2-3	.	TRBD2	16	AWSRNRLAQGGADTQY
TRBV5-1	TRBJ2-2	.	.	12	ASSPRGLGGELF
TRBV2	TRBJ2-3	.	.	13	ASSEIRASTDTQY
TRBV14	TRBJ1-3	many	.	13	ASSQVWGTGNTIY
TRBV5-5	TRBJ2-4	many	.	12	ASTKQGTKNIQY
TRBV6-6	TRBJ2-7	few	.	11	ASSFALYGEQY
TRBV6-6	TRBJ2-3	.	TRBD2	13	ASYRTSGRTDTQY
TRBV30	TRBJ2-7	.	TRBD1	10	ARGQGGYGQY
TRBV6-1	TRBJ2-5	.	.	14	ASSEIGLDSKETQY
TRBV27	TRBJ1-4	.	.	14	ASRPKQPATNEKLF
TRBV19	TRBJ2-7	.	.	13	ASSIVGRGDYEQY
TRBV29-1	TRBJ2-7	.	TRBD1	9	SVHRGYEQY
TRBV28	TRBJ1-3	.	TRBD1	12	ASSPQGVFDTIY
TRBV6-1	TRBJ2-1	.	TRBD2	13	ASSDLGGREDEQF
TRBV28	TRBJ1-1	.	.	15	ASPNRRKPQHWIEAF
TRBV5-4	TRBJ2-6	many	.	14	ASSFVWGSGANVLT
TRBV27	TRBJ2-4	once	.	12	ASRQGWTKNIQY
TRBV6-6	TRBJ1-5	.	.	13	ASRGDFSYNQPQH
TRBV5-4	TRBJ1-4	.	.	14	ASSQSGGAQDEKLF
TRBV7-2	TRBJ2-1	.	.	13	ASSPRAGDYNEQF
TRBV27	TRBJ1-5	.	.	10	ASGLRNQPQH
TRBV7-2	TRBJ2-3	.	TRBD2	13	ASSLVLAVTDTQY
TRBV7-2	TRBJ1-2	.	TRBD1	14	ASSLEGTGGYYGYT
TRBV28	TRBJ2-7	.	.	12	ASSLWAGKGEQY
TRBV11-1	TRBJ1-2	.	.	12	ASSLSRFNYGYT